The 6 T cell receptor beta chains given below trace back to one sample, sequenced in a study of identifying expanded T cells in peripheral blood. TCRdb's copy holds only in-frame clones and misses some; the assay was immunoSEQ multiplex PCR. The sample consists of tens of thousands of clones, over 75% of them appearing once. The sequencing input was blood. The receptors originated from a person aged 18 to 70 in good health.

CDR3 bases: TGTGCCAGCAGCCCGGGACAGGGGGCCTACGAGCAGTACTTC. Translating it yields CASSPGQGAYEQYF. J is TRBJ2-7 and V is TRBV27; 11 bases line up with TRBD1. The CDR3 length is 14 residues. The V and J ends lost 6 bases and 2 bases, in that order; junction bases with no gene match: 3. Germline V lookup: CDR1 MNHEY, CDR2 SMNVEV (reference sequence).

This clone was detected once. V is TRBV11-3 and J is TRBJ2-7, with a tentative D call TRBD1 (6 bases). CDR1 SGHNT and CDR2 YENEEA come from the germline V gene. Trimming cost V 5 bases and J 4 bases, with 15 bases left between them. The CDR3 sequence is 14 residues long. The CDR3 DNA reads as TGTGCCAGCAGCCCTAGAGGGGGAACTTACGAGCAGTACTTC. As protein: CASSPRGGTYEQYF.

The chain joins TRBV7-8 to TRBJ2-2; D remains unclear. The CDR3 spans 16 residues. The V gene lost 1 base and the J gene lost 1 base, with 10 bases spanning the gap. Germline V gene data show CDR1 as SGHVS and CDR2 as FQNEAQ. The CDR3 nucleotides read TGTGCCAGCAGCTTAGTCTCGCCAAGGAACACCGGGGAGCTGTTTTTT. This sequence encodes CASSLVSPRNTGELFF. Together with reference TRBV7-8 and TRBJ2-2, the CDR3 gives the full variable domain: GAGVSQSPRYKVAKRGQDVALRCDPISGHVSLFWYQQALGQGPEFLTYFQNEAQLDKSGLPSDRFFAERPEGSVSTLKIQRTQQEDSAVYLCASSLVSPRNTGELFFGEGSRLTVL.

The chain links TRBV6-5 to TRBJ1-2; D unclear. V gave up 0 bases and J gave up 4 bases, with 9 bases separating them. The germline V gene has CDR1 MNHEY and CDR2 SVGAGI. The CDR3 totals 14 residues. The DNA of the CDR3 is TGTGCCAGCAGTTACTCAGGGTCGCGCTATGGCTACACCTTC. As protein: CASSYSGSRYGYTF.

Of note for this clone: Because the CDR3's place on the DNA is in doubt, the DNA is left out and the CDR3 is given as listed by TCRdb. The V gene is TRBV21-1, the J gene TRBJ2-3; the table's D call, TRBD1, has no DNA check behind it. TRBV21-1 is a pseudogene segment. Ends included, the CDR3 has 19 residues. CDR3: CASSKRGQGVGFGTDTQYF.

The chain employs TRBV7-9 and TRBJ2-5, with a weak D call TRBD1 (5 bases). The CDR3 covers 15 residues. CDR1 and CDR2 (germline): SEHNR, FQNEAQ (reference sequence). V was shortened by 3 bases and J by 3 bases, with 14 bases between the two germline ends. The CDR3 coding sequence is TGTGCCAGCAGCTTTGGGGCAGGTTTTGAAGAGACCCAGTACTTC. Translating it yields CASSFGAGFEETQYF.